This TCR beta chain was profiled in a study of blood T cell repertoires in COVID-19. Study-wide background: Researchers got acute and convalescent COVID-19 samples from the United States, Italy and Spain. Nucleic acid was either cDNA or gDNA, and it came from T cells, B-cell-depleted T cells, or PBMCs.

Original processing methods: Amplified reference gene primers provided the basis for estimating nucleated cell counts. Only in-frame clones appear in the TCRdb table, and some are missing; sequencing was by immunoSEQ multiplex PCR. From that table come the V and J calls and clone size; the DNA was used to work out D and trimming. The table has approximately 300,000 clones, more than 80% seen once. CDR1 is SNHLY and CDR2 is FYNNEI in the germline V gene. The CDR3 covers 14 residues. V gave up 7 bases and J gave up 7 bases; unmatched junction bases: 9. The source material was peripheral blood. The clonotype originates from a man between 18 and 29 years old who had recovered from COVID-19. The rearrangement links TRBV2 to TRBJ2-1; 8 bases map to TRBD2. This CDR3 reads CASKAAGGSNEQFF. The DNA for the CDR3 is TGTGCCAGCAAAGCTGCGGGGGGTAGTAATGAGCAGTTCTTC.